What follows are 26 T cell receptor beta chains derived from one specimen sequenced in a study of vaccination and CD4 T cells after COVID-19. The sample's treatment: roughly 10-day PBMC culture with coronavirus spike peptide pools or control peptides (ViraFEST assay). Cultured CD4+ T cell DNA was sequenced using the Oncomine TCR Beta short-read assay. In TCRdb, the PCR reads were re-called with MiXCR into one record per CDR3 protein. The top ten clones hold roughly 5% of a sample with more than 12,000 distinct CDR3 sequences, approximately 50% of them seen once. No antigen is known for these receptors. Specimen: CD4+ T cells from blood, cultured in vitro, collected before SARS-CoV-2 vaccination. These receptors were collected from a human donor who had recovered from COVID-19.

The rearrangement uses TRBV4-3 and TRBJ1-6; 11 positions match TRBD1. V was pared by 2 bases and J by 8 bases, with 17 bases of the junction left unmatched. Per the germline V gene, CDR1 is LGHNA and CDR2 is YSLEER. This CDR3 has 20 residues. The CDR3 coding sequence is TGCGCCAGCAGCCAAAGGTGGGGAACTAATTGGGGACAGGGGGATTCACCCCTCCACTTT. Amino acid sequence: CASSQRWGTNWGQGDSPLHF.

V and J are TRBV10-3 and TRBJ2-2, with D perhaps matching TRBD2 (5 bases). CDR3 length: 17 amino acids. Trimming removed 0 bases from V and 6 bases from J, with 17 bases in between. Per the germline V gene, CDR1 is ENHRY and CDR2 is SYGVKD. The CDR3 here is CAISESGSSGKAGELFF. Here the CDR3 DNA reads TGTGCCATCAGTGAGTCGGGTTCCAGCGGTAAAGCCGGGGAGCTGTTTTTT.

This chain uses TRBV7-6 with TRBJ2-1, with TRBD2 as a possible D gene (5 bases). Germline CDR1 and CDR2: SGHVS and FNYEAQ. V was shortened by 3 bases and J by 4 bases, with 10 bases between the two germline ends. This CDR3 contains 14 residues. The CDR3 reads CASSFRTGYNEQFF. DNA for the CDR3: TGTGCCAGCAGCTTCCGGACTGGATACAATGAGCAGTTCTTC.

This clonotype has only a few counts. The V call is TRBV6-1, the J call TRBJ2-7; 11 nucleotides match TRBD1. Germline V lookup: CDR1 MNHNS, CDR2 SASEGT. Trimming at V came to 7 bases and at J to 4 bases, leaving 6 bases not matched to a gene. This CDR3 region has 14 residues. The CDR3 here is CASTSDRGPYEQYF. CDR3 sequence (DNA): TGTGCCAGCACCTCGGACAGGGGGCCGTACGAGCAGTACTTC.

The rearrangement joins TRBV20-1 to TRBJ2-3; D gene unclear. The CDR3 length is 16 residues. Germline V gene sequence: CDR1 DFQATT, CDR2 SNEGSKA (reference sequence). Trimming left V 0 bases short and J 0 bases short, with 13 bases between. Here the CDR3 reads CSARERRLTSTDTQYF. DNA of the CDR3: TGCAGTGCTAGAGAAAGACGGCTAACTAGCACAGATACGCAGTATTTT.

For the CDR3, the DNA is TGCAGTGCTAGAGCGACAGCGGAGAACACTGAAGCTTTCTTT. Translation gives CSARATAENTEAFF. This chain connects TRBV20-1 to TRBJ1-1, with D perhaps matching TRBD1 (5 bases). The germline V and J ends were trimmed by 1 base and 1 base, with 10 bases remaining between them. Germline-derived CDR1 and CDR2 are DFQATT and SNEGSKA (reference sequence). The CDR3 consists of 14 residues.

This chain connects TRBV11-1 to TRBJ2-7, with 9 bases that match TRBD2. With 4 bases clipped from V and 7 bases from J, the junction kept 14 bases outside the gene matches. The CDR3 is 16 amino acids. Germline V gene sequence: CDR1 SGHAT, CDR2 FQDESV (reference sequence). The CDR3 loop is CASSSGKSGRFREQYF. As DNA, the CDR3 is TGTGCCAGCAGCTCGGGGAAGAGCGGGAGGTTTCGTGAGCAGTACTTC.

The CDR3 loop reads CASSLGTAYYNEQFF. In DNA, the CDR3 is TGTGCCAGCAGCTTAGGAACGGCTTACTACAATGAGCAGTTCTTC. The chain is built from TRBV7-7 and TRBJ2-1; D not certain. Per the germline V gene, CDR1 is SSHAT and CDR2 is FNYEAQ (reference sequence). This CDR3 has 15 amino acids. V lost 1 base and J lost 3, with 10 bases in between.

The chain employs TRBV25-1 and TRBJ2-5; 8 nucleotides align to TRBD1. Germline V lookup: CDR1 MGHDK, CDR2 SYGVNS. The V segment lost 0 bases and the J segment 4 bases; nucleotides outside the gene matches: 7. This CDR3 is built from 16 residues. The CDR3, as DNA: TGTGCCAGCAGTGAATATGGAGGGACAGGAGGAGAGACCCAGTACTTC. This sequence encodes CASSEYGGTGGETQYF.

The chain couples TRBV5-1 to TRBJ2-5, with unresolved D. Germline CDR1 and CDR2: SGHRS and YFSETQ. The CDR3 extends over 13 amino acids. Trimming removed 4 bases from V and 5 bases from J, with 12 bases in between. The CDR3 spells CASSLWTWETQYF. DNA of the CDR3: TGCGCCAGCAGCCTGTGGACGTGGGAGACCCAGTACTTC. Full variable domain (outside the CDR3, taken from reference TRBV5-1 and TRBJ2-5): KAGVTQTPRYLIKTRGQQVTLSCSPISGHRSVSWYQQTPGQGLQFLFEYFSETQRNKGNFPGRFSGRQFSNSRSEMNVSTLELGDSALYLCASSLWTWETQYFGPGTRLLVL.

This clonotype was counted only a few times. The chain is built from TRBV7-2 and TRBJ2-7; TRBD2 agrees at 9 bases. The junction had 5 bases not matched to a gene; V was cut back by 1 base and J by 4 bases. The CDR3 sequence is 15 residues long. CDR1 is SGHTA and CDR2 is FQGNSA in the germline V gene. CDR3 loop: CASSLVASGNYEQYF. The DNA for the CDR3 is TGTGCCAGCAGCTTAGTGGCTAGCGGGAATTACGAGCAGTACTTC. Together with reference TRBV7-2 and TRBJ2-7, the CDR3 gives the full variable domain: GAGVSQSPSNKVTEKGKDVELRCDPISGHTALYWYRQSLGQGLEFLIYFQGNSAPDKSGLPSDRFSAERTGGSVSTLTIQRTQQEDSAVYLCASSLVASGNYEQYFGPGTRLTVT.

The chain joins TRBV20-1 to TRBJ2-3; unclear D gene. Per germline, CDR1 DFQATT and CDR2 SNEGSKA (reference sequence). This CDR3 is 12 amino acids long. Deletions cut 3 bases from V and 2 bases from J, with 6 bases between. CDR3 coding DNA: TGCAGTGCTAGTGACGACACAGATACGCAGTATTTT. This translates into CSASDDTDTQYF.

The chain has TRBV15 and TRBJ1-4; 10 bases agree with TRBD1. Germline loops: CDR1 LNHNV, CDR2 YYDKDF (reference sequence). J was trimmed by 10 bases and V by 4 bases; bases with no gene match: 9. The CDR3 is 15 residues long. Written as DNA, the CDR3 is TGTGCCACCAGCACGGCCGGGACAGGGGTGGCAAAACTGTTTTTT. Translation gives CATSTAGTGVAKLFF. The full variable domain, completed using reference TRBV15 and TRBJ1-4, is DAMVIQNPRYQVTQFGKPVTLSCSQTLNHNVMYWYQQKSSQAPKLLFHYYDKDFNNEADTPDNFQSRRPNTSFCFLDIRSPGLGDTAMYLCATSTAGTGVAKLFFGSGTQLSVL.

This chain joins TRBV5-1 and TRBJ1-2; D may be TRBD1 (5 bases). Trimming shortened V by 3 bases and J by 4 bases, and 13 bases separated the two germline ends. Germline CDR1 is SGHRS and CDR2 is YFSETQ. CDR3 length equals 14 residues. The CDR3 spells CASSYEGDVYGYTF. The CDR3 nucleotides read TGCGCCAGCAGCTACGAAGGGGACGTCTATGGCTACACCTTC.

The chain uses TRBV20-1 and TRBJ2-7; D perhaps matches TRBD1 (6 bases). The CDR3 sequence is 16 residues long. The V and J ends lost 3 bases and 2 bases respectively, with 20 bases between them. Per germline, CDR1 DFQATT and CDR2 SNEGSKA (reference sequence). This CDR3 reads CSASYLQGQGAYEQYF. The CDR3 nucleotides are TGCAGTGCTAGCTACCTCCAGGGGCAGGGAGCCTACGAGCAGTACTTC.

The chain is built from TRBV2 and TRBJ2-2; D unresolved. The germline V and J ends were trimmed by 5 bases and 3 bases, with 10 bases remaining between them. The CDR3 consists of 14 residues. The germline V gene encodes CDR1 SNHLY and CDR2 FYNNEI. CDR3 sequence: CASSLLRDTGELFF. CDR3 bases: TGTGCCAGCAGTTTACTCCGGGACACCGGGGAGCTGTTTTTT.

DNA for the CDR3: TGTGCCAGCAGTTCCCAGGGACAGCTCTACGAGCAGTACTTC. As protein: CASSSQGQLYEQYF. The chain couples TRBV6-5 to TRBJ2-7; TRBD1 matches 7 bases. The CDR3 is 14 residues long. Trimming cost V 4 bases and J 3 bases; bases outside gene matches: 6. The V gene's germline CDR1 is MNHEY and CDR2 SVGAGI.

The chain employs TRBV10-2 and TRBJ1-5, with TRBD1 matching over 9 bases. With 4 bases clipped from V and 11 bases from J, the junction kept 3 bases outside the gene matches. This CDR3 is 12 amino acids long. Germline V gene lookup returns CDR1 WSHSY and CDR2 SAAADI. Here the CDR3 reads CASSAQGAAQHF. The CDR3 nucleotides are TGCGCCAGCAGTGCACAGGGGGCGGCCCAGCATTTT.

This chain links TRBV6-1 with TRBJ2-7, with D possibly TRBD1 on 5 matching bases. Trimming left V 3 bases short and J 3 bases short, with 12 bases between. Germline V lookup: CDR1 MNHNS, CDR2 SASEGT. This CDR3 spans 14 amino acids. As DNA, the CDR3 is TGTGCCAGCAGTGAGGGGCCCCAAGGCTACGAGCAGTACTTC. Its translation: CASSEGPQGYEQYF.

The rearrangement uses TRBV20-1 and TRBJ2-7; D not certain. V lost 2 bases and J lost 2, with 7 bases in between. Germline CDR1 and CDR2: DFQATT and SNEGSKA (reference sequence). CDR3 length: 12 amino acids. The CDR3 nucleotides read TGCAGTGCTAGAACGCCTCCCTACGAGCAGTACTTC. This translates into CSARTPPYEQYF.

V usage is TRBV9 and J usage is TRBJ1-6; D might be TRBD1 (6 bases). The CDR3 runs 16 residues. Trimming removed 1 base from V and 7 bases from J, with 15 bases in between. Germline V gene data show CDR1 as SGDLS and CDR2 as YYNGEE. CDR3 in amino acids: CASSVRGAGGNSPLHF. DNA for the CDR3: TGTGCCAGCAGCGTAAGGGGGGCCGGTGGGAATTCACCCCTCCACTTT.

The V gene is TRBV28, the J gene TRBJ2-7, with a weak D call TRBD2 (5 bases). The V and J ends lost 10 bases and 0 bases respectively, with 16 bases between them. The CDR3 contains 14 residues. CDR1 MDHEN and CDR2 SYDVKM come from the germline V gene. CDR3 in DNA: TGTGCCACCCTTCAAGGTAGCGCCTCCTACGAGCAGTACTTC. Protein: CATLQGSASYEQYF. Together with reference TRBV28 and TRBJ2-7, the CDR3 gives the full variable domain: DVKVTQSSRYLVKRTGEKVFLECVQDMDHENMFWYRQDPGLGLRLIYFSYDVKMKEKGDIPEGYSVSREKKERFSLILESASTNQTSMYLCATLQGSASYEQYFGPGTRLTVT.

This clonotype was seen a few times. This CDR3 is CSARLAADTQYF. CDR3 DNA: TGCAGTGCTAGACTAGCCGCAGATACGCAGTATTTT. V is TRBV20-1 and J is TRBJ2-3; TRBD2 might be the D (5 bases). Germline values: CDR1 DFQATT, CDR2 SNEGSKA (reference sequence). Trimming left V 2 bases short and J 4 bases short, with 7 bases between. The CDR3 runs to 12 residues.

The rearrangement uses TRBV20-1 and TRBJ2-3, with a tentative D call TRBD1 (6 bases). V lost 5 bases, J lost 1 base, and 13 bases lay in between. Germline CDR1 is DFQATT and CDR2 is SNEGSKA (reference sequence). CDR3 length equals 14 residues. CDR3: CSAFDRPRTDTQYF. The CDR3 DNA follows: TGCAGTGCTTTCGACAGGCCTCGCACAGATACGCAGTATTTT.

V usage is TRBV27 and J usage is TRBJ1-4; D may be TRBD1 (6 bases). CDR3 length: 16 residues. Germline CDR1 is MNHEY and CDR2 is SMNVEV (reference sequence). V was cut by 4 bases and J by 7 bases, with 19 bases left in between. The CDR3 here is CASSSRQASGSEKLFF. As DNA, the CDR3 is TGTGCCAGCAGTTCCCGACAGGCCAGTGGGAGTGAAAAACTGTTTTTT.

This chain links TRBV11-2 with TRBJ1-5; D gene ambiguous. Deletions cut 1 base from V and 7 bases from J, with 5 bases between. The CDR3 runs 12 residues. The germline V gene encodes CDR1 SGHAT and CDR2 FQNNGV. CDR3 residues: CASSLAGQPQHF. The CDR3 region has the DNA TGTGCCAGCAGCTTAGCTGGGCAGCCCCAGCATTTT. Supplemented by reference TRBV11-2 and TRBJ1-5, the full variable domain reads EAGVAQSPRYKIIEKRQSVAFWCNPISGHATLYWYQQILGQGPKLLIQFQNNGVVDDSQLPKDRFSAERLKGVDSTLKIQPAKLEDSAVYLCASSLAGQPQHFGDGTRLSIL.